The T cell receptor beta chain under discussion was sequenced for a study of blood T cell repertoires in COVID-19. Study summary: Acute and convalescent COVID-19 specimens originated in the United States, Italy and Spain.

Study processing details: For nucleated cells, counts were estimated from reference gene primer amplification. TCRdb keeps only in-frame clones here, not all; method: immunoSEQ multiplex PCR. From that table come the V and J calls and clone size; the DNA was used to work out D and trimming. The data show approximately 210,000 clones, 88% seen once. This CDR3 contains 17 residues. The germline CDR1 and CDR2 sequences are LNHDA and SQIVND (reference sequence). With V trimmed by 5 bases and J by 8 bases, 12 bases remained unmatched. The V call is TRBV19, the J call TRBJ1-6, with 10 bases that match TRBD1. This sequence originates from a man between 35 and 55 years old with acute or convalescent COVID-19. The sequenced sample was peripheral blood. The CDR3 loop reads CASSHKTGTGVYSPLHF. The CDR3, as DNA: TGTGCCAGTAGTCATAAGACCGGGACAGGGGTTTATTCACCCCTCCACTTT.